The 28 T cell receptor beta chains given below trace back to one sample, sequenced in a study of shared clonotypes between healthy human individuals. This table comes from immunoSEQ multiplex PCR, and its TCRdb copy is limited to in-frame clones, with some not included. The sample consists of about 2 million clones, roughly 95% of them appearing once. Terminally differentiated effector memory CD45RA+ cells were left out of the naive CD8 fraction, which was CD45RO-negative and positively selected for CCR7. The sample consisted of naive CD8+ T cells sorted from blood. Every receptor here comes from a man aged 18 to 29 in good health.

The rearrangement joins TRBV4-1 to TRBJ2-5; D might be TRBD1 or TRBD2, each matching 5 bases. This CDR3 region has 14 residues. Per the germline V gene, CDR1 is MGHRA and CDR2 is YSYEKL. V gave up 3 bases and J gave up 5 bases, with 13 bases separating them. CDR3 amino acids: CASSHGFGTETQYF. Written as DNA, the CDR3 is TGCGCCAGCAGCCACGGATTTGGGACGGAGACCCAGTACTTC.

This chain links TRBV9 with TRBJ2-7; D remains ambiguous. V shed 3 bases and J shed 1 base, with 8 bases lying between them. In germline, CDR1 is SGDLS, CDR2 YYNGEE. CDR3 length: 13 residues. For the CDR3, the DNA is TGTGCCAGCAGCGCCCCGAGGTCCTACGAGCAGTACTTC. Residues: CASSAPRSYEQYF.

The chain is built from TRBV6-1 and TRBJ2-7; 10 bases are a match to TRBD1. Germline assignment: CDR1 MNHNS and CDR2 SASEGT. CDR3 length: 16 residues. Germline trimming cut 3 bases from V and 3 bases from J; bases unmatched to any gene: 8. This chain's CDR3 is CASSDLSGTGVYEQYF. CDR3 nucleotides: TGTGCCAGCAGTGACCTATCCGGGACAGGGGTCTACGAGCAGTACTTC.

This clone has a single count. The V and J genes are TRBV29-1 and TRBJ2-6; D perhaps matches TRBD1 (6 bases). The V gene's germline CDR1 is SQVTM and CDR2 ANQGSEA. The CDR3 contains 15 residues. V dropped 3 bases and J dropped 2 bases, with 11 bases sitting between them. The CDR3 coding sequence is TGCAGCGTTGACACACAGGGAGCTGGGGCCAACGTCCTGACTTTC. Protein product: CSVDTQGAGANVLTF.

Turning to this clone: The same CDR3 can be traced to other DNA sequences in this sample. V is TRBV6-5 and J is TRBJ1-2; D is uncertain. The CDR3 runs 12 residues. Germline CDR1 and CDR2: MNHEY and SVGAGI. Deletions cut 0 bases from V and 8 bases from J, with 7 bases between. CDR3 nucleotides: TGTGCCAGCAGTTACTCGGGAGGAGGCTACACCTTC. Protein: CASSYSGGGYTF.

CDR3 residues: CASSLGGHSEQYF. Written as DNA, the CDR3 is TGTGCCAGCAGTTTAGGTGGACATAGCGAGCAGTACTTC. This chain uses TRBV28 with TRBJ2-7; D is possibly TRBD1 (5 bases). The CDR3 is 13 amino acids. With 2 bases removed from V and 6 bases from J, the gap between germline ends came to 11 bases. Germline V gene data show CDR1 as MDHEN and CDR2 as SYDVKM.

This chain connects TRBV9 to TRBJ1-5; D gene ambiguous. CDR3 length: 13 residues. V was shortened by 3 bases and J by 0 bases, with 4 bases between the two germline ends. Germline V gene data show CDR1 as SGDLS and CDR2 as YYNGEE. In DNA, the CDR3 is TGTGCCAGCAGCGCCAATAGCAATCAGCCCCAGCATTTT. It yields the protein CASSANSNQPQHF.

The rearrangement uses TRBV2 and TRBJ2-5; 10 bases are shared with TRBD2. Germline lookup yields CDR1 SNHLY and CDR2 FYNNEI. With V trimmed by 8 bases and J by 5 bases, 5 bases remained unmatched. This CDR3 is 13 amino acids long. CDR3 sequence reads: CASDKAGGETQYF. DNA for the CDR3: TGTGCCAGCGACAAAGCGGGGGGGGAGACCCAGTACTTC.

In DNA form, the CDR3 reads TGTGCCAGCAGTTGGGACGAGCAGTACTTC. Translating it yields CASSWDEQYF. The chain links TRBV2 to TRBJ2-7; no clear D gene. CDR1 is SNHLY and CDR2 is FYNNEI in the germline V gene. Trimming cost V 5 bases and J 5 bases, with 4 bases left between them. This CDR3 has 10 amino acids. Using reference TRBV2 and TRBJ2-7 for the parts outside the CDR3, the full variable domain is EPEVTQTPSHQVTQMGQEVILRCVPISNHLYFYWYRQILGQKVEFLVSFYNNEISEKSEIFDDQFSVERPDGSNFTLKIRSTKLEDSAMYFCASSWDEQYFGPGTRLTVT.

The CDR3 coding sequence is TGTGCCAGCAGCTTATCTCCAGGGGGAGAAACCAATGAGCAGTTCTTC. Its translation: CASSLSPGGETNEQFF. The genes are TRBV7-9 and TRBJ2-1; TRBD1 agrees at 7 bases. The J segment lost 6 bases and the V segment lost 2 bases, leaving 10 bases of the junction unmatched. This CDR3 spans 16 amino acids. Germline V lookup: CDR1 SEHNR, CDR2 FQNEAQ (reference sequence).

The V gene is TRBV5-8, the J gene TRBJ2-1; D gene unclear. Germline-derived CDR1 and CDR2 are SGHTS and YDEGEE. The CDR3 has 14 amino acids. The germline V and J ends were trimmed by 2 bases and 4 bases, with 10 bases remaining between them. CDR3 sequence (DNA): TGTGCCAGCAGCTTTGGCGGTAAATACAATGAGCAGTTCTTC. Amino acid sequence: CASSFGGKYNEQFF.

The genes are TRBV27 and TRBJ1-1, with D possibly being TRBD1 (5 bases). Germline values: CDR1 MNHEY, CDR2 SMNVEV (reference sequence). V was clipped by 3 bases and J by 4 bases, with 9 bases between them. The CDR3 has 13 residues. CDR3 in DNA: TGTGCCAGCAGTTTGACAGAGGTCACTGAAGCTTTCTTT. It translates to CASSLTEVTEAFF.

Notes on this clone: Other DNA sequences within the sample encode an identical CDR3. The chain uses TRBV19 and TRBJ1-1; D is possibly TRBD1 (5 bases). Germline-derived CDR1 and CDR2 are LNHDA and SQIVND (reference sequence). The CDR3 loop spans 13 amino acids. V lost 1 base to trimming and J lost 3 bases, with 6 bases between them. CDR3 bases: TGTGCCAGTAGTATAGCAGGGTACACTGAAGCTTTCTTT. Protein sequence: CASSIAGYTEAFF.

This chain uses TRBV11-2 with TRBJ2-7; 9 positions agree with TRBD1. V shed 3 bases and J 9 bases; nucleotides not matched to a gene: 9. Germline CDR1 reads SGHAT; CDR2 reads FQNNGV. This CDR3 comprises 14 residues. The CDR3 DNA is TGTGCCAGCAGCTTCGGGACAGGGATATTTGGGCAGTACTTC. As protein: CASSFGTGIFGQYF.

On this clone itself: In the same sample, other DNA sequences code for this CDR3. V gene TRBV7-9 combines with J gene TRBJ2-3; the D is unclear. The CDR3 contains 15 residues. The V end lost 1 base, the J end lost 1 base, and 9 bases lay between the germline ends. The V gene's germline CDR1 is SEHNR and CDR2 FQNEAQ (reference sequence). The CDR3 DNA follows: TGTGCCAGCAGCTTAGGTCAAGGAGGCACAGATACGCAGTATTTT. This encodes CASSLGQGGTDTQYF.

V gene TRBV7-6 combines with J gene TRBJ1-2; no firm D call. Germline V gene lookup returns CDR1 SGHVS and CDR2 FNYEAQ. Trimming cost V 5 bases and J 7 bases, with 20 bases left between them. CDR3 length: 15 amino acids. The CDR3 protein is CASSEGWGIRGGYTF. CDR3 sequence (DNA): TGTGCCAGCAGCGAGGGTTGGGGAATACGGGGTGGCTACACCTTC.

This chain uses TRBV4-1 with TRBJ1-6; unclear D gene. This CDR3 spans 15 amino acids. Germline V CDR1 and CDR2: MGHRA, YSYEKL. Trimming cost V 0 bases and J 7 bases, with 10 bases left between them. CDR3 protein: CASSQEASSNSPLHF. As DNA, the CDR3 is TGCGCCAGCAGCCAAGAGGCCTCCTCCAATTCACCCCTCCACTTT.

V usage is TRBV5-6 and J usage is TRBJ1-4; no clear D. Looked up from germline, CDR1 is SGHDT and CDR2 is YYEEEE. The V and J ends lost 3 bases and 7 bases respectively, with 10 bases between them. This CDR3 spans 13 amino acids. CDR3 bases: TGTGCCAGCAGCTGGGAGGGCGGTGAAAAACTGTTTTTT. Translating it yields CASSWEGGEKLFF.

The J gene is TRBJ1-1, the V gene TRBV29-1; D gene ambiguous. Germline V gene data show CDR1 as SQVTM and CDR2 as ANQGSEA. The CDR3 covers 14 residues. Trimming cost V 0 bases and J 7 bases, with 15 bases left between them. The CDR3 nucleotides are TGCAGCGTTGAAGATACCCCCGAGGGATTTGAAGCTTTCTTT. This sequence encodes CSVEDTPEGFEAFF.

This chain links TRBV5-1 with TRBJ2-7; the match to TRBD1 covers 11 bases. The length of the CDR3 is 14 residues. Germline V gene sequence: CDR1 SGHRS, CDR2 YFSETQ. The V segment lost 2 bases and the J segment 7 bases; nucleotides outside the gene matches: 5. The CDR3 bases are TGCGCCAGCAGCTTCGGACAGGGGGCATGGGAGCAGTACTTC. It yields the protein CASSFGQGAWEQYF.

The rearrangement joins TRBV28 to TRBJ2-7, with a weak D call TRBD2 (6 bases). This CDR3 has 14 residues. Germline V gene sequence: CDR1 MDHEN, CDR2 SYDVKM. V gave up 3 bases and J gave up 2 bases, with 11 bases separating them. CDR3 in DNA: TGTGCCAGCAGTTTCCCCCGCGGGGCCTACGAGCAGTACTTC. It codes for CASSFPRGAYEQYF.

This clone occurred once. The chain employs TRBV19 and TRBJ1-5, with 7 bases lining up with TRBD1. The CDR3 loop spans 13 amino acids. Trimming removed 7 bases from V and 12 bases from J; junction bases left unmatched: 12. Germline V gene data show CDR1 as LNHDA and CDR2 as SQIVND (reference sequence). This chain's CDR3 is CASTEGAGVVQHF. CDR3 nucleotide sequence: TGTGCCAGTACCGAGGGGGCAGGGGTGGTCCAGCATTTT.

Remarks on this clone: This sample includes further DNA sequences coding for the same CDR3. This rearrangement joins TRBV27 to TRBJ2-5; 9 bases fit TRBD2. The CDR3 runs 15 residues. Germline loops: CDR1 MNHEY, CDR2 SMNVEV (reference sequence). The V gene end was trimmed by 2 bases and the J gene end by 5 bases; junction bases not matched to a gene: 6. DNA of the CDR3: TGTGCCAGCAGTTTAGCGGGAGGGCCTGGGGAGACCCAGTACTTC. It encodes CASSLAGGPGETQYF.

This chain joins TRBV4-1 and TRBJ2-5; 10 bases line up with TRBD1. The CDR3 is 15 residues long. Per the germline V gene, CDR1 is MGHRA and CDR2 is YSYEKL. After removal of 4 bases from V and 4 bases from J, the junction contained 6 bases not matched to a gene. The CDR3 bases are TGCGCCAGCAGCCCCTGGACAGGGGGGGGAGAGACCCAGTACTTC. As protein: CASSPWTGGGETQYF.

The chain combines TRBV2 with TRBJ2-7; 7 bases line up with TRBD1. V shed 9 bases and J 0 bases; nucleotides not matched to a gene: 8. Germline CDR1 reads SNHLY; CDR2 reads FYNNEI. The CDR3 extends over 14 amino acids. This CDR3 is CASQGQSSSYEQYF. The CDR3 DNA follows: TGTGCCAGTCAGGGACAGTCAAGCTCCTACGAGCAGTACTTC.

As for this clone: Other DNA sequences of this sample code for an identical CDR3. The chain has TRBV30 and TRBJ2-7, with TRBD2 matching 9 bases. CDR3 length: 14 residues. CDR1 is GTSNPN, CDR2 SVGIG, per germline (reference sequence). V lost 0 bases, J lost 0 bases, and 0 bases stayed unmatched. CDR3 amino acids: CAWSVSGSSYEQYF. The CDR3 region has the DNA TGTGCCTGGAGTGTTAGCGGGAGCTCCTACGAGCAGTACTTC.

The rearrangement uses TRBV7-9 and TRBJ2-1, with D tentatively TRBD1 or TRBD2 (5 bases each). The V and J ends lost 4 bases and 7 bases respectively, with 14 bases between them. CDR1 and CDR2 (germline): SEHNR, FQNEAQ (reference sequence). CDR3 length: 14 residues. This chain's CDR3 is CASSSGPGLNEQFF. The CDR3 DNA sequence: TGTGCCAGCAGCTCGGGACCAGGGTTGAATGAGCAGTTCTTC.

With respect to this clone: This same CDR3 is encoded by further DNA sequences in the sample. The chain uses TRBV27 and TRBJ2-1, with 7 bases that match TRBD2. Germline CDR1 reads MNHEY; CDR2 reads SMNVEV (reference sequence). The length of the CDR3 is 13 residues. Germline trimming cut 0 bases from V and 7 bases from J; bases unmatched to any gene: 0. The CDR3 DNA follows: TGTGCCAGCAGTTTATCGGGGGGGAATGAGCAGTTCTTC. It specifies CASSLSGGNEQFF.